This is a list of T cell receptor beta chains from one sample in a study of blood T cell repertoires in COVID-19. The repertoire was sequenced with immunoSEQ multiplex PCR; TCRdb's copy has only in-frame clones and lacks some. The table records over 200,000 clones, approximately 86% of them present only once. Sequencing was performed on peripheral blood. The source is a woman in her thirties with acute or convalescent COVID-19. CDR3s include the opening cysteine and the closing phenylalanine or tryptophan. The order of the fields is J gene, clone size, V gene, D gene, CDR3 DNA, CDR3 protein. D genes are given only for firm matches. Clone size is stated in some rows and not others, as once, few, many or a class when expanded.

J gene: TRBJ2-7
clone size: -
V gene: TRBV9
D gene: -
CDR3 DNA: TGTGCCAGCAGCGCAGGGGCTGGCACCCACGAGCAGTACTTC
CDR3 protein: CASSAGAGTHEQYF

J gene: TRBJ2-7
clone size: once
V gene: TRBV10-1
D gene: TRBD1
CDR3 DNA: TGCGCCAGCAGTGAGTCGGTGACAGGGGGGTACGAGCAGTACTTC
CDR3 protein: CASSESVTGGYEQYF

J gene: TRBJ1-1
clone size: -
V gene: TRBV19
D gene: -
CDR3 DNA: TGTGCCAGTTGGGAAGGGGGAACTGAAGCTTTCTTT
CDR3 protein: CASWEGGTEAFF

J gene: TRBJ2-6
clone size: -
V gene: TRBV4-3
D gene: TRBD1
CDR3 DNA: TGCGCCAGCAGCCAAGGACAGGGGGGGGCCAACGTCCTGACTTTC
CDR3 protein: CASSQGQGGANVLTF

J gene: TRBJ2-7
clone size: -
V gene: TRBV4-2
D gene: -
CDR3 DNA: TGTGCCAGCAGCCAAGCGGCCGGGACTCCCACCAACGAGCAGTACTTC
CDR3 protein: CASSQAAGTPTNEQYF

J gene: TRBJ2-2
clone size: -
V gene: TRBV19
D gene: TRBD2
CDR3 DNA: TGTGCCAGTAGTATACTAGCGGGAATGGACACCGGGGAGCTGTTTTTT
CDR3 protein: CASSILAGMDTGELFF

J gene: TRBJ2-4
clone size: -
V gene: TRBV5-4
D gene: TRBD1
CDR3 DNA: TGTGCCAGCAGCAGCGGACAGGGCGATGCCAAAAACATTCAGTACTTC
CDR3 protein: CASSSGQGDAKNIQYF

J gene: TRBJ2-7
clone size: -
V gene: TRBV5-1
D gene: TRBD2
CDR3 DNA: TGCGCCAGCAGCCTGAGAACTAGCGGCTCTACCTACGAGCAGTACTTC
CDR3 protein: CASSLRTSGSTYEQYF

J gene: TRBJ1-2
clone size: -
V gene: TRBV29-1
D gene: TRBD1
CDR3 DNA: TGCAGCGTCCTAGGGCGCCGGGGGACAGGGGCCCTGGTTTGGTATGGCTACACCTTC
CDR3 protein: CSVLGRRGTGALVWYGYTF

J gene: TRBJ2-2
clone size: few
V gene: TRBV7-3
D gene: TRBD2
CDR3 DNA: TGTGCCAGCAGCTTAGGCCCTAGCGGGAGCTTAACCGGGGAGCTGTTTTTT
CDR3 protein: CASSLGPSGSLTGELFF

J gene: TRBJ1-5
clone size: -
V gene: TRBV6-6
D gene: TRBD1
CDR3 DNA: TGTGCCAGCAGTTACGGGACAGACTCCAATCAGCCCCAGCATTTT
CDR3 protein: CASSYGTDSNQPQHF

J gene: TRBJ2-3
clone size: -
V gene: TRBV20-1
D gene: -
CDR3 DNA: TGCAGTGCTAGGGCTGTAGATACGCAGTATTTT
CDR3 protein: CSARAVDTQYF

J gene: TRBJ2-3
clone size: -
V gene: TRBV13
D gene: -
CDR3 DNA: TGTGCCAGCAGCCCCCATGCGGGACGCACAGATACGCAGTATTTT
CDR3 protein: CASSPHAGRTDTQYF

J gene: TRBJ1-2
clone size: -
V gene: TRBV20-1
D gene: TRBD1
CDR3 DNA: TGCAGTGCTACGGACAGGGCTGGCTACACCTTC
CDR3 protein: CSATDRAGYTF

J gene: TRBJ2-1
clone size: -
V gene: TRBV10-3
D gene: -
CDR3 DNA: TGTGCCATCAGTGAGGTGGGGGCTTACAATGAGCAGTTCTTC
CDR3 protein: CAISEVGAYNEQFF

J gene: TRBJ1-1
clone size: -
V gene: TRBV14
D gene: -
CDR3 DNA: TGTGCCAGCAGCCAAAACACGTACACTGAAGCTTTCTTT
CDR3 protein: CASSQNTYTEAFF

J gene: TRBJ2-5
clone size: -
V gene: TRBV5-1
D gene: -
CDR3 DNA: TGCGCCAGCAGCGGGGGGCGCGGGAGAAGAGAGACCCAGTACTTC
CDR3 protein: CASSGGRGRRETQYF

J gene: TRBJ1-2
clone size: -
V gene: TRBV4-3
D gene: TRBD1
CDR3 DNA: TGCGCCAGCAGCCCAGCGGACAGGGTGGACTATGGCTACACCTTC
CDR3 protein: CASSPADRVDYGYTF

J gene: TRBJ1-5
clone size: -
V gene: TRBV7-2
D gene: TRBD1
CDR3 DNA: TGTGCCAGCAGTTTCCTCACAGGGGGACGGCAGCCCCAGCATTTT
CDR3 protein: CASSFLTGGRQPQHF

J gene: TRBJ2-7
clone size: -
V gene: TRBV6-5
D gene: TRBD2
CDR3 DNA: TGTGCCAGCAGTACAAGACTAGCGGGAGCGGACGAGCAGTACTTC
CDR3 protein: CASSTRLAGADEQYF

J gene: TRBJ2-4
clone size: -
V gene: TRBV10-1
D gene: TRBD1
CDR3 DNA: TGCGCCAGCAGTACCGGACAGGGGGCTTTAACCAAAAACATTCAGTACTTC
CDR3 protein: CASSTGQGALTKNIQYF

J gene: TRBJ2-1
clone size: -
V gene: TRBV6-2/TRBV6-3
D gene: TRBD1
CDR3 DNA: TGTGCCAGCAGTTCGGGACAGGGTTTCCATGAGCAGTTCTTC
CDR3 protein: CASSSGQGFHEQFF

J gene: TRBJ2-1
clone size: -
V gene: TRBV9
D gene: -
CDR3 DNA: TGTGCCAGCAGCGTAGGCGGTAACTCCTACAATGAGCAGTTCTTC
CDR3 protein: CASSVGGNSYNEQFF

J gene: TRBJ2-7
clone size: -
V gene: TRBV11-3
D gene: TRBD2
CDR3 DNA: TGTGCCAGTAGCGGGAGCTCCTACGAGCAGTACTTC
CDR3 protein: CASSGSSYEQYF

J gene: TRBJ1-5
clone size: -
V gene: TRBV19
D gene: TRBD1
CDR3 DNA: TGTGCCAGTAGTGGCCCGGGACAGGGGTGGCAGCCCCAGCATTTT
CDR3 protein: CASSGPGQGWQPQHF

J gene: TRBJ2-7
clone size: -
V gene: TRBV30
D gene: TRBD2
CDR3 DNA: TGTGCCTGGAGTCTCAAGCGGGGTTCCTACGAGCAGTACTTC
CDR3 protein: CAWSLKRGSYEQYF

J gene: TRBJ1-1
clone size: -
V gene: TRBV6-1
D gene: -
CDR3 DNA: TGTGCCAGCAGTGACAGTTCCATACAGGGGAACACTGAAGCTTTCTTT
CDR3 protein: CASSDSSIQGNTEAFF

J gene: TRBJ2-2
clone size: -
V gene: TRBV24-1
D gene: -
CDR3 DNA: TGTGCCACCAGTGACGGTCTAGCTGGCACCGGGGAGCTGTTTTTT
CDR3 protein: CATSDGLAGTGELFF

J gene: TRBJ2-7
clone size: -
V gene: TRBV4-1
D gene: -
CDR3 DNA: TGCGCCAGCAGCCACGATACAGGCTACGAGCAGTACTTC
CDR3 protein: CASSHDTGYEQYF

J gene: TRBJ2-7
clone size: -
V gene: TRBV9
D gene: TRBD1
CDR3 DNA: TGTGCCAGCAGCTACCGACAGGGGAAGTCCTACGAGCAGTACTTC
CDR3 protein: CASSYRQGKSYEQYF

J gene: TRBJ2-7
clone size: -
V gene: TRBV30
D gene: -
CDR3 DNA: TGCGCTGGAGGGAGGAGCTCCTACGAGCAGTACTTC
CDR3 protein: CAGGRSSYEQYF

J gene: TRBJ2-1
clone size: -
V gene: TRBV6-5
D gene: TRBD2
CDR3 DNA: TGTGCCAGCAGTTACGCGGGAGATACCTACAATGAGCAGTTCTTC
CDR3 protein: CASSYAGDTYNEQFF

J gene: TRBJ1-1
clone size: few
V gene: TRBV10-3
D gene: -
CDR3 DNA: TGTGCCATCAATAGGGGCGTAAACACTGAAGCTTTCTTT
CDR3 protein: CAINRGVNTEAFF

J gene: TRBJ2-7
clone size: -
V gene: TRBV11-2
D gene: -
CDR3 DNA: TGTGCCAGCAGCTTACTGGGGGTCGGGACAAGGAATCCTGACGAGCAGTACTTC
CDR3 protein: CASSLLGVGTRNPDEQYF

J gene: TRBJ2-3
clone size: -
V gene: TRBV4-3
D gene: TRBD2
CDR3 DNA: TGCGCCAGCAGCCAAGAACCCAGCGGGAGGGGGGATACGCAGTATTTT
CDR3 protein: CASSQEPSGRGDTQYF

J gene: TRBJ1-1
clone size: -
V gene: TRBV5-4
D gene: -
CDR3 DNA: TGTGCCAGCAGCTTGGCGGCAGGGTCCCTAGCTGAAGCTTTCTTT
CDR3 protein: CASSLAAGSLAEAFF

J gene: TRBJ1-1
clone size: -
V gene: TRBV19
D gene: -
CDR3 DNA: TGTGCCAGTAGCGATTCCGGGACTAACACTGAAGCTTTCTTT
CDR3 protein: CASSDSGTNTEAFF

J gene: TRBJ2-1
clone size: -
V gene: TRBV19
D gene: -
CDR3 DNA: TGTGCCAGTAGCATAAGTAACGGGAGTTGGTACAATGAGCAGTTCTTC
CDR3 protein: CASSISNGSWYNEQFF

J gene: TRBJ2-7
clone size: -
V gene: TRBV27
D gene: TRBD2
CDR3 DNA: TGTGCCAGCAGCTTTAGCGGGTTGTCCTACGAGCAGTACTTC
CDR3 protein: CASSFSGLSYEQYF

J gene: TRBJ1-1
clone size: -
V gene: TRBV5-1
D gene: TRBD1
CDR3 DNA: TGCGCCAGCAGCTTGGCCGGACAGGGGAACACTGAAGCTTTCTTT
CDR3 protein: CASSLAGQGNTEAFF

J gene: TRBJ2-1
clone size: once
V gene: TRBV29-1
D gene: TRBD1
CDR3 DNA: TGCAGCGTTGAGGGCCGGACAGGGGCGGCAAATGAGCAGTTCTTC
CDR3 protein: CSVEGRTGAANEQFF

J gene: TRBJ1-3
clone size: -
V gene: TRBV19
D gene: TRBD1
CDR3 DNA: TGTGCCAGTAGTCTTGGGGACAGGGGTGGAAACACCATATATTTT
CDR3 protein: CASSLGDRGGNTIYF

J gene: TRBJ2-1
clone size: -
V gene: TRBV27
D gene: TRBD2
CDR3 DNA: TGTGCCAGCAGTTTAGATCCGAGACTAGCGATAAATGAGCAGTTCTTC
CDR3 protein: CASSLDPRLAINEQFF